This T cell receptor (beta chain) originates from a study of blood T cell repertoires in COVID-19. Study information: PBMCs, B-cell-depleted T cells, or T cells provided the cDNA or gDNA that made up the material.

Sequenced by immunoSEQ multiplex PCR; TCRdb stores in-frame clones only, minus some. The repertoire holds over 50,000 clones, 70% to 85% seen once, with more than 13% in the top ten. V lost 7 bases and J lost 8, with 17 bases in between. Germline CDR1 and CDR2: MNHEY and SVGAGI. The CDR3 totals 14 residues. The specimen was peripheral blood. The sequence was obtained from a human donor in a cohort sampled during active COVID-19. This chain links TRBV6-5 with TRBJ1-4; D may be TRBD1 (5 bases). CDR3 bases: TGTGCCAGCACGTGGGGCCAGGGTGGGGAAAAACTGTTTTTT. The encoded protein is CASTWGQGGEKLFF.